These 12 T cell receptor beta chains originate from one sample sequenced in a study of tumor-infiltrating lymphocytes in primary liver carcinoma. The input was approximately 500 ng total RNA; TCR beta cDNA was made from it with a constant-region primer. Libraries of TCR beta came from three nested multiplex PCR rounds with slightly modified ARM-PCR. Use of TRBV1-TRBV30 forward primers with a C-beta reverse primer characterized the first two PCR rounds, which lasted 10 cycles each. One entry per CDR3 protein, called by TCRdb with MiXCR from the multiplex PCR reads. The table records more than 95,000 distinct CDR3 sequences, about four fifths of them present only once. Unsorted bulk tissue of about 20-32 mg yielded co-extracted RNA and DNA. What was sequenced was liver tumor tissue from sampling region 3. Subset denoted: tumor region T3, left-lateral pole. The receptors stem from a man in his forties with primary liver carcinoma and hepatitis B virus infection.

A remark on this clonotype: A junction end diverges from the germline sequence, so it may reflect a read error. The gene calls are TRBV11-2 and TRBJ2-6; D unclear. The CDR3 covers 15 residues. Germline-derived CDR1 and CDR2 are SGHAT and FQNNGV. The CDR3 DNA follows: TGTGACACCCAGCAGCCGCGCTCTGGGACCAACGTCCTGACTTTC. This gives the protein CDTQQPRSGTNVLTF.

With respect to this clonotype: At one of its ends the junction is not consistent with the germline gene, which may arise from a read error. This rearrangement joins TRBV5-5 to TRBJ2-3; D gene uncertain. Germline V gene data show CDR1 as SGHKS and CDR2 as YYEKEE (reference sequence). CDR3 size: 14 residues. The CDR3 spells CASSPPSVIPPHYF. The CDR3 DNA reads as TGTGCCAGCAGCCCTCCGTCAGTGATCCCCCCGCACTATTTT.

To note about this clonotype: This CDR3 is missing its conserved last phenylalanine or tryptophan, likely due to a read error. V gene TRBV14 combines with J gene TRBJ1-6, with D maybe TRBD1 (6 bases). In germline, CDR1 is SGHDN, CDR2 FVKESK. The CDR3 totals 14 residues. For the CDR3, the DNA is TGTGCCAGCAGCTACTCAGGGGAAAATTCACTCCTCCACATT. It translates to CASSYSGENSLLHI.

With respect to this clonotype: Its ends do not fully match the called genes, so a read error is possible. This chain uses TRBV29-1 with TRBJ2-5, with TRBD1 as a possible D gene (6 bases). Germline V CDR1 and CDR2: SQVTM, ANQGSEA. This CDR3 is 14 amino acids long. CDR3 protein: CSLNNRVGNQAQYF. CDR3 nucleotide sequence: TGCAGCCTTAACAACAGGGTCGGCAACCAAGCCCAGTATTTC. Full variable domain (missing parts from reference TRBV29-1 and TRBJ2-5): SAVISQKPSRDICQRGTSLTIQCQVDSQVTMMFWYRQQPGQSLTLIATANQGSEATYESGFVIDKFPISRPNLTFSTLTVSNMSPEDSSIYLCSLNNRVGNQAQYFGPGTRLLVL.

This clonotype is large within its sample. The chain uses TRBV12-3 or TRBV12-4 and TRBJ2-5; D possibly corresponds to TRBD1 (6 bases). The CDR3 length is 13 residues. With 3 bases removed from V and 5 bases from J, the gap between germline ends came to 10 bases. The CDR3 loop is CASSLSGVETQYF. As DNA, the CDR3 is TGTGCCAGCAGTTTGTCAGGGGTCGAGACCCAGTACTTC.

This chain uses TRBV11-2 with TRBJ2-1; TRBD1 matches at 7 bases. This CDR3 is built from 17 residues. The germline V gene has CDR1 SGHAT and CDR2 FQNNGV. The V and J ends lost 2 bases and 9 bases, in that order; junction bases with no gene match: 16. CDR3 region: CASSLTHGQGYRGEQFF. Here the CDR3 DNA reads TGTGCCAGCAGCTTAACCCACGGGCAGGGGTACAGGGGTGAGCAGTTCTTC.

On this clonotype itself: At one end the junction does not follow the germline gene, possibly because of a read error. The V gene is TRBV6-5, the J gene TRBJ2-3; weak D call: TRBD2 (6 bases). This CDR3 contains 15 residues. CDR1 is MNHEY, CDR2 SVGAGI, per germline. The CDR3 bases are TGTACCAGCAACCCAGGACTAACGGGAACAGATACACAGTATTTT. Translating gives CTSNPGLTGTDTQYF.

This clonotype was seen repeatedly, ten times or more. The chain uses TRBV5-1 and TRBJ2-1; TRBD2 might be the D (6 bases). With 2 bases removed from V and 8 bases from J, the gap between germline ends came to 14 bases. The CDR3 covers 14 residues. Germline lookup yields CDR1 SGHRS and CDR2 YFSETQ. CDR3 bases: TGCGCCAGCAGCTTCCGTCGCGGGATTGATGAGCAGTTCTTC. Translation: CASSFRRGIDEQFF.

On this clonotype itself: The CDR3 does not end in the conserved phenylalanine or tryptophan, so this is likely a read error. The CDR3 protein is CTSRPGQGVRNIQYL. The CDR3 region has the DNA TGTACCAGCAGGCCAGGACAGGGTGTTAGGAACATTCAGTACTTA. The chain couples TRBV6-6 to TRBJ2-4; TRBD1 matches 8 bases. The CDR3 is made up of 15 amino acids. Germline assignment: CDR1 MNHNY and CDR2 SVGAGI (reference sequence).

Comment on this clonotype: Likely a read error: the CDR3 ends without its conserved phenylalanine or tryptophan. This sequence joins TRBV20-1 and TRBJ1-2; maybe TRBD1 (5 bases). The CDR3 contains 14 residues. Trimming left V 1 base short and J 5 bases short, with 14 bases between. Germline lookup yields CDR1 DFQATT and CDR2 SNEGSKA (reference sequence). DNA of the CDR3: TGCAGTGCTAGAGGGGGTAAAGACAGATATGGCTACACCTTA. Amino acids: CSARGGKDRYGYTL.

On this clonotype itself: An end of the junction does not agree with germline; a read error may underlie this. V gene TRBV14 combines with J gene TRBJ2-1; D gene ambiguous. The CDR3 extends over 16 amino acids. Germline CDR1 SGHDN, CDR2 FVKESK. The CDR3 region is CTSSAVAGWLSNEQFF. For the CDR3, the DNA is TGTACCAGCAGTGCCGTAGCTGGATGGCTAAGCAATGAGCAGTTCTTC.

About this clonotype itself: One junction end does not reproduce the germline sequence, and a read error may be involved. The genes are TRBV12-3 or TRBV12-4 and TRBJ2-3, with D possibly being TRBD2 (6 bases). This CDR3 has 16 amino acids. In nucleotides, the CDR3 is TGTGCCAGCACCTGGGGACTTCCGGGAGTCAGCGATACGCACTATTTT. Translation: CASTWGLPGVSDTHYF.